A single sample is the source of the 14 T cell receptor beta chains below, sequenced in a study of OX40 agonist ivuxolimab in advanced cancers. Profiled with immunoSEQ multiplex PCR; TCRdb holds only in-frame clones, not every one. The data show 25,000 to 35,000 clones, around nine tenths seen once. The sample here was CD4+ or CD8+ T cells sorted from blood, taken in a trial of the OX40 agonist ivuxolimab. All receptors derive from an adult with an advanced solid tumor such as melanoma, head and neck, liver or kidney cancer.

The chain uses TRBV28 and TRBJ1-2, with 11 bases fitting TRBD1. Germline-derived CDR1 and CDR2 are MDHEN and SYDVKM. This CDR3 region has 20 residues. V shed 5 bases and J 1 base; nucleotides not matched to a gene: 18. The CDR3 here is CASSHFALTDRGPDNYGYTF. DNA for the CDR3: TGTGCCAGCAGTCATTTCGCACTTACGGACAGGGGGCCGGATAACTATGGCTACACCTTC.

The V gene is TRBV13, the J gene TRBJ2-5; D not resolved. CDR1 and CDR2 from the germline V gene are PRHDT and FYEKMQ (reference sequence). The CDR3 is made up of 13 amino acids. The V gene lost 4 bases and the J gene lost 3 bases, with 9 bases spanning the gap. In DNA, the CDR3 is TGTGCCAGCAGCTACTCAGTGGAAGAGACCCAGTACTTC. Translation: CASSYSVEETQYF.

J is TRBJ2-7 and V is TRBV27; TRBD1 matches at 8 bases. Trimming cost V 4 bases and J 3 bases; bases outside gene matches: 17. The CDR3 runs to 18 residues. The germline V gene encodes CDR1 MNHEY and CDR2 SMNVEV (reference sequence). The CDR3 DNA reads as TGTGCCAGCAGTTCACTATCCCTCTCCGGGACAGGACACTACGAGCAGTACTTC. Protein product: CASSSLSLSGTGHYEQYF.

The chain links TRBV9 to TRBJ1-2; 11 bases match TRBD1. Germline trimming cut 2 bases from V and 0 bases from J; bases unmatched to any gene: 6. The CDR3 runs to 17 residues. Germline loops: CDR1 SGDLS, CDR2 YYNGEE. The CDR3 nucleotides read TGTGCCAGCAGCGTTGGGGACAGGGGGTTAGCTAACTATGGCTACACCTTC. Amino acid sequence: CASSVGDRGLANYGYTF. Looking up the rest from reference TRBV9 and TRBJ1-2 gives the full variable domain: DSGVTQTPKHLITATGQRVTLRCSPRSGDLSVYWYQQSLDQGLQFLIQYYNGEERAKGNILERFSAQQFPDLHSELNLSSLELGDSALYFCASSVGDRGLANYGYTFGSGTRLTVV.

This chain joins TRBV9 and TRBJ2-5; D unresolved. The V and J ends lost 0 bases and 3 bases respectively, with 6 bases between them. Germline CDR1 SGDLS, CDR2 YYNGEE. CDR3 length: 13 residues. This CDR3 reads CASSVAGEETQYF. The CDR3 nucleotides read TGTGCCAGCAGCGTAGCGGGCGAAGAGACCCAGTACTTC.

The genes are TRBV5-1 and TRBJ1-2; D gene uncertain. The V end lost 6 bases, the J end lost 2 bases, and 11 bases lay between the germline ends. This CDR3 spans 13 amino acids. Germline V gene sequence: CDR1 SGHRS, CDR2 YFSETQ. The CDR3 DNA reads TGCGCCAGCAAACGCGGCGTAAACTATGGCTACACCTTC. Translated, it gives CASKRGVNYGYTF.

The V call is TRBV27, the J call TRBJ2-7; perhaps TRBD1 as D (6 bases). The CDR3 length is 15 residues. V dropped 6 bases and J dropped 2 bases, with 17 bases sitting between them. Germline CDR1 MNHEY, CDR2 SMNVEV (reference sequence). The CDR3 DNA sequence: TGTGCCAGCAGAACCACTTCCGGACAGACCTACGAGCAGTACTTC. Protein: CASRTTSGQTYEQYF.

This clone showed up just a few times. The chain uses TRBV28 and TRBJ1-5; D is ambiguous. The V and J ends lost 3 bases and 5 bases respectively, with 14 bases between them. Germline CDR1 reads MDHEN; CDR2 reads SYDVKM. This CDR3 comprises 15 residues. CDR3 DNA sequence: TGTGCCAGCAGTTTCGACGTAGATAGACATCAGCCCCAGCATTTT. Its translation is CASSFDVDRHQPQHF. The full variable domain, with the rest looked up from reference TRBV28 and TRBJ1-5, is DVKVTQSSRYLVKRTGEKVFLECVQDMDHENMFWYRQDPGLGLRLIYFSYDVKMKEKGDIPEGYSVSREKKERFSLILESASTNQTSMYLCASSFDVDRHQPQHFGDGTRLSIL.

The chain has TRBV27 and TRBJ1-1; TRBD1 aligns across 12 bases. Germline V gives CDR1 MNHEY, CDR2 SMNVEV (reference sequence). V dropped 6 bases and J dropped 10; count of bases not matched to a gene: 9. The CDR3 covers 14 residues. The CDR3 nucleotides are TGTGCCAGCAGCCTAAAGGGACAGGGGGCGTCAGCTTTCTTT. This codes for CASSLKGQGASAFF.

The V gene is TRBV28, the J gene TRBJ2-2, with 7 bases matching TRBD2. Germline loops: CDR1 MDHEN, CDR2 SYDVKM. The CDR3 runs to 22 residues. V trimming: 6 bases; J trimming: 4 bases; junction bases outside the gene matches: 29. The DNA of the CDR3 is TGTGCCAGCAGCTCTTTGGCCATCATCCAGGACGAAACGGGGGGTGTCACCGGGGAGCTGTTTTTT. This sequence encodes CASSSLAIIQDETGGVTGELFF.

CDR3 DNA sequence: TGCGCCAGCAGCTTGGAGGGGGCAACTAATGAAAAACTGTTTTTT. Protein sequence: CASSLEGATNEKLFF. The chain recombines TRBV5-1 with TRBJ1-4, with TRBD1 as a possible D gene (6 bases). Germline V gene lookup returns CDR1 SGHRS and CDR2 YFSETQ. The V end lost 0 bases, the J end lost 0 bases, and 6 bases lay between the germline ends. CDR3 length: 15 amino acids.

The chain recombines TRBV29-1 with TRBJ2-3, with no clear D. The germline gives CDR1 SQVTM, CDR2 ANQGSEA. V was shortened by 6 bases and J by 2 bases, with 12 bases between the two germline ends. This CDR3 comprises 13 residues. The CDR3 spells CSVTTQATDTQYF. CDR3 nucleotides: TGCAGCGTGACCACCCAGGCCACAGATACGCAGTATTTT.

CDR3 nucleotide sequence: TGTGCCTGGAGTCCAGCCCCCGATTGGAATCAGCCCCAGCATTTT. As protein: CAWSPAPDWNQPQHF. The chain has TRBV30 and TRBJ1-5; no clear D. CDR1 is GTSNPN and CDR2 is SVGIG in the germline V gene (reference sequence). The CDR3 is made up of 15 amino acids. Trimming removed 2 bases at V and 4 bases at J, with 15 bases between.

This chain links TRBV6-5 with TRBJ1-2; no clear D. Germline V CDR1 and CDR2: MNHEY, SVGAGI. This CDR3 has 13 residues. V dropped 3 bases and J dropped 1 base, with 6 bases sitting between them. The CDR3: CASSYGDNYGYTF. CDR3 coding DNA: TGTGCCAGCAGTTATGGGGATAACTATGGCTACACCTTC.